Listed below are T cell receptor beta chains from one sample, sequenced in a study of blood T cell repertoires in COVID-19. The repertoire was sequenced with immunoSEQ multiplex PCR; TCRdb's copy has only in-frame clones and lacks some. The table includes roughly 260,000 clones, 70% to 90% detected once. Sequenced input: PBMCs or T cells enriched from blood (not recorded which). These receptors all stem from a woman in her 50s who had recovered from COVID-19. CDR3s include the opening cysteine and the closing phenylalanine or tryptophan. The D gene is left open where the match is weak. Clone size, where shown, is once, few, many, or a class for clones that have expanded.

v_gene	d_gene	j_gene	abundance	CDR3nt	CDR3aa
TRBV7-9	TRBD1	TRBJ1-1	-	TGTGCCAGCAGCTTCACAGGGGACACTGAAGCTTTCTTT	CASSFTGDTEAFF
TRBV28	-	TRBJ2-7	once	TGTGCCAGCCAGTCGTTCAGTGACGAGCAGTACTTC	CASQSFSDEQYF
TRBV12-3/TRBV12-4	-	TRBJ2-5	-	TGTGCCAGCAGTACTAGTCTAGGGACCCAGTACTTC	CASSTSLGTQYF
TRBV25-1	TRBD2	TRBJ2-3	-	TGTGCCAGCACGGGAGGACTAGCCTCAGATACGCAGTATTTT	CASTGGLASDTQYF
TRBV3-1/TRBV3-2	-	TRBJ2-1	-	TGTGCCAGCAGCCAAGTGGGGAGTGAGCAGTTCTTC	CASSQVGSEQFF
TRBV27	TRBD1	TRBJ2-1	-	TGTGCCAGCAGTTTATGGGGAGGACAGGGCGACAATGAGCAGTTCTTC	CASSLWGGQGDNEQFF
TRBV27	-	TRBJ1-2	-	TGTGCCAGCAGTTTATGGGGCCTAGGAACAGGGAACTATGGCTACACCTTC	CASSLWGLGTGNYGYTF
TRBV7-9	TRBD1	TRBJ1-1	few	TGTGCCAGCAGCTTGGGACAGGGATTGGGCACTGAAGCTTTCTTT	CASSLGQGLGTEAFF
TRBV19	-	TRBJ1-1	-	TGTGCCAGTAGCCTTCTCGGCCACAGCACTGAAGCTTTCTTT	CASSLLGHSTEAFF
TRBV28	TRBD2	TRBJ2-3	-	TGTGCCAGCAGTTCCGCCGGGACTAGCGATATAGATACGCAGTATTTT	CASSSAGTSDIDTQYF
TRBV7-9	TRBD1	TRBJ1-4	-	TGTGCCAGCAACTGGGACAGGGGGCATGAAAAACTGTTTTTT	CASNWDRGHEKLFF
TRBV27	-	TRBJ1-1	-	TGTGCCAGCAGTTACAGGGATTCGAACACTGAAGCTTTCTTT	CASSYRDSNTEAFF
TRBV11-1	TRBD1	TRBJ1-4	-	TGTGCCAGCAGCTTAACTTGGACAGGTGAAAAACTGTTTTTT	CASSLTWTGEKLFF
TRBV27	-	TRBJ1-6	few	TGTGCCAGCAGTTTACACCGTTCGGGGGGACCCCTCCACTTT	CASSLHRSGGPLHF
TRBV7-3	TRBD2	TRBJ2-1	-	TGTGCCAGCAGCGGAACCAGCGGGAGCTACAATGAGCAGTTCTTC	CASSGTSGSYNEQFF
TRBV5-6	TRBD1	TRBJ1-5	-	TGTGCCAGCAGCGGGACAGGGACCCAGCCCCAGCATTTT	CASSGTGTQPQHF
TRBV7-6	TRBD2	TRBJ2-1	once	TGTGCCAGCAGCTTAGTCAGCCAGCGGGATAGTTATGAGCAGTTCTTC	CASSLVSQRDSYEQFF